A selection of T cell receptor beta chains follows, all from one sample in a study of response to subunit inactivated influenza vaccine. MiXCR was run by TCRdb on the RT-PCR reads, yielding one entry per CDR3 protein. The profile shows 560,000 or so distinct CDR3 sequences, under 9% of them singletons. The sequenced sample was PBMCs from blood, obtained less than 25 months after vaccination. These receptors all come from a man aged 50 to 69 who received an inactivated influenza vaccine. Each CDR3 is given with its conserved first and last residue. A D gene is named only where the DNA matches it firmly. Clone size is given for some rows only: seen once, a few or many times, or a class if the clone is expanded.

NA | many | TRBJ1-5 | 13 | TRBV29-1 | CSVGSGGNQPQHF | TGCAGCGTTGGATCGGGGGGAAATCAGCCCCAGCATTTT
NA | NA | TRBJ2-3 | 13 | TRBV28 | CASSLLHTDTQYF | TGTGCCAGCAGTTTATTACACACAGATACGCAGTATTTT
TRBD1 | NA | TRBJ2-1 | 19 | TRBV7-8 | CASSSGKNRGHIVLNEQFF | TGTGCCAGCAGCTCAGGGAAGAACAGGGGGCATATCGTACTCAATGAGCAGTTCTTC
NA | many | TRBJ2-5 | 14 | TRBV27 | CASSHGTHGETQYF | TGTGCCAGCAGTCATGGGACGCACGGGGAGACCCAGTACTTC
NA | many | TRBJ1-2 | 13 | TRBV20-1 | CSANNEGDYGYTF | TGCAGTGCTAACAATGAAGGCGACTATGGCTACACCTTC
NA | few | TRBJ2-3 | 14 | TRBV19 | CASKSDFSTDTQYF | TGTGCCAGTAAGTCGGACTTTAGCACAGATACGCAGTATTTT
NA | NA | TRBJ2-7 | 13 | TRBV11-2 | CASSLKVDYEQYF | TGTGCCAGCAGCTTAAAGGTAGATTACGAGCAGTACTTC
TRBD1 | NA | TRBJ1-2 | 15 | TRBV5-1 | CASSSNRDRRFGYTF | TGCGCCAGCAGCTCAAATCGGGACAGGCGGTTTGGCTACACCTTC
TRBD2 | NA | TRBJ2-3 | 16 | TRBV7-8 | CASSLAWGGGTDTQYF | TGTGCCAGCAGCTTAGCGTGGGGGGGAGGCACAGATACGCAGTATTTT
TRBD1 | NA | TRBJ2-3 | 17 | TRBV4-3 | CASSNRDRGLRADTQYF | TGCGCCAGCAGCAACCGGGACAGGGGGCTCAGGGCAGATACGCAGTATTTT
NA | NA | TRBJ2-3 | 15 | TRBV20-1 | CSARAGGARTDTQYF | TGCAGTGCTAGAGCTGGCGGGGCTCGCACAGATACGCAGTATTTT
NA | NA | TRBJ2-7 | 12 | TRBV2 | CASRPSQYEQYF | TGTGCCAGCAGGCCAAGCCAGTACGAGCAGTACTTC
TRBD1 | few | TRBJ2-5 | 15 | TRBV14 | CASSRYRGSKETQYF | TGTGCCAGCAGCCGCTACAGGGGGTCGAAAGAGACCCAGTACTTC
NA | NA | TRBJ1-2 | 12 | TRBV28 | CASMLRGHGYTF | TGTGCCAGCATGTTAAGGGGACATGGCTACACCTTC
NA | few | TRBJ2-1 | 12 | TRBV2 | CASSPGSDEQFF | TGTGCCAGCAGCCCCGGGTCAGACGAGCAGTTCTTC
NA | many | TRBJ2-2 | 15 | TRBV24-1 | CATRGAEADTGELFF | TGTGCCACGCGAGGAGCGGAGGCGGACACCGGGGAGCTGTTTTTT
NA | NA | TRBJ2-3 | 13 | TRBV6-2/TRBV6-3 | CASRDRQTDTQYF | TGTGCCAGCAGGGACCGACAAACAGATACGCAGTATTTT
TRBD1 | few | TRBJ1-1 | 15 | TRBV15 | CATSRGPRGLKCAFF | TGTGCCACCAGCAGAGGCCCCAGGGGGCTAAAGTGTGCTTTCTTT
NA | NA | TRBJ2-4 | 15 | TRBV28 | CASSLQQVAKNIQYF | TGTGCCAGCAGTTTACAACAGGTAGCCAAAAACATTCAGTACTTC
NA | many | TRBJ2-3 | 14 | TRBV7-2 | CASSLVGRTDTQYF | TGTGCCAGCAGCTTAGTGGGCCGCACAGATACGCAGTATTTT
TRBD2 | few | TRBJ2-7 | 15 | TRBV12-3/TRBV12-4 | CASSPQGLGSYEQYF | TGTGCCAGCAGTCCCCAGGGACTAGGTTCCTACGAGCAGTACTTC
NA | few | TRBJ1-1 | 16 | TRBV20-1 | CSARNSGLLLNTEAFF | TGCAGTGCTAGAAATTCTGGTTTACTGTTGAACACTGAAGCTTTCTTT
TRBD1 | few | TRBJ1-1 | 12 | TRBV28 | CATGTGVSEAFF | TGTGCCACCGGGACAGGGGTCTCTGAAGCTTTCTTT
TRBD1 | NA | TRBJ1-4 | 17 | TRBV10-3 | CVISSGTGASTNEKLFF | TGTGTCATCAGTTCCGGGACAGGGGCATCAACTAATGAAAAACTGTTTTTT
NA | many | TRBJ2-3 | 15 | TRBV20-1 | CSASSLAESTDTQYF | TGCAGTGCTAGTTCGCTAGCAGAGAGCACAGATACGCAGTATTTT
TRBD2 | few | TRBJ2-1 | 16 | TRBV5-4 | CASSLVGTSGIGEQFF | TGTGCCAGCAGCTTGGTCGGGACTAGCGGGATTGGTGAGCAGTTCTTC
TRBD2 | few | TRBJ2-7 | 12 | TRBV29-1 | CSVVRGDYEQYF | TGCAGCGTTGTTCGGGGGGACTACGAGCAGTACTTC
NA | few | TRBJ1-6 | 15 | TRBV28 | CASSLGGLHNSPLHF | TGTGCCAGCAGTTTGGGGGGGTTACATAATTCACCCCTCCACTTT
NA | NA | TRBJ2-7 | 13 | TRBV15 | CATSVGSSYEQYF | TGTGCCACCAGCGTCGGGAGCTCCTACGAGCAGTACTTC
NA | NA | TRBJ1-2 | 14 | TRBV7-2 | CASSLGGTRYGYTF | TGTGCCAGCAGCTTAGGGGGGACACGATATGGCTACACCTTC
TRBD1 | many | TRBJ1-2 | 14 | TRBV3-1 | CASSPRQGSYGYTF | TGTGCCAGCAGCCCCCGACAGGGGAGCTATGGCTACACCTTC
NA | NA | TRBJ2-1 | 13 | TRBV5-1 | CASRTVSYNEQFF | TGCGCCAGCAGGACAGTCTCCTACAATGAGCAGTTCTTC
NA | NA | TRBJ1-6 | 15 | TRBV20-1 | CSAQSGASENSPLHF | TGCAGTGCCCAGAGCGGGGCTTCGGAAAATTCACCCCTCCACTTT
NA | many | TRBJ2-4 | 13 | TRBV10-2 | CASSVGGKNIQYF | TGCGCCAGCAGTGTGGGCGGTAAAAACATTCAGTACTTC
NA | many | TRBJ2-4 | 16 | TRBV6-2/TRBV6-3 | CASSLTLQGLRGIQYF | TGTGCCAGCAGTTTAACCCTACAGGGTCTGCGGGGCATTCAGTACTTC
TRBD1 | many | TRBJ1-4 | 16 | TRBV3-1 | CASRHGTGGRYEKLFF | TGTGCCAGCAGACACGGGACAGGGGGCCGGTATGAAAAACTGTTTTTT
TRBD2 | few | TRBJ2-2 | 17 | TRBV3-1 | CASSRTELAGGTGELFF | TGTGCCAGCAGCCGGACGGAACTAGCGGGGGGGACCGGGGAGCTGTTTTTT
NA | NA | TRBJ2-4 | 14 | TRBV20-1 | CSATLRVQGNIQHF | TGCAGTGCTACGCTCAGGGTGCAGGGAAACATTCAGCACTTC
NA | few | TRBJ1-4 | 18 | TRBV6-1 | CASSPRESWGREGEKLFF | TGTGCCAGCAGCCCACGGGAGAGCTGGGGGCGCGAAGGTGAAAAACTGTTTTTT
NA | few | TRBJ2-1 | 15 | TRBV14 | CASSHVTGSYNEQFF | TGTGCCAGCAGCCACGTGACGGGGTCCTACAATGAGCAGTTCTTC
NA | many | TRBJ2-1 | 16 | TRBV4-2 | CASSQEGIGRANEQFF | TGTGCCAGCAGCCAAGAAGGCATCGGAAGGGCGAATGAGCAGTTCTTC
TRBD2 | few | TRBJ2-1 | 15 | TRBV12-3/TRBV12-4 | CASTRLAGSYNEQFF | TGTGCCAGCACCAGACTAGCGGGCTCCTACAATGAGCAGTTCTTC
TRBD1 | few | TRBJ1-1 | 17 | TRBV7-9 | CASSSAKGQGMNTEAFF | TGTGCCAGCAGCTCCGCAAAGGGACAGGGAATGAACACTGAAGCTTTCTTT
NA | few | TRBJ2-2 | 15 | TRBV6-1 | CASSADYTVTGELFF | TGTGCCAGCAGCGCGGACTACACGGTCACCGGGGAGCTGTTTTTT
TRBD1 | NA | TRBJ1-1 | 14 | TRBV11-1 | CASSVDRGLTEAFF | TGTGCCAGCAGCGTGGACAGGGGGTTAACTGAAGCTTTCTTT
TRBD1 | few | TRBJ2-2 | 20 | TRBV2 | CASSEARTGGEMLRAGELFF | TGTGCCAGCAGTGAAGCCCGAACAGGGGGCGAAATGTTGCGTGCCGGGGAGCTGTTTTTT
NA | NA | TRBJ2-3 | 16 | TRBV6-1 | CASSGPAGTGTDTQYF | TGTGCCAGCAGTGGACCCGCCGGGACGGGCACAGATACGCAGTATTTT
TRBD2 | NA | TRBJ2-3 | 16 | TRBV7-8 | CASSPVSGGATDTQYF | TGTGCCAGCAGCCCGGTGAGCGGGGGGGCCACAGATACGCAGTATTTT
TRBD2 | NA | TRBJ2-2 | 19 | TRBV7-6 | CASSSLGLAGGKNTGELFF | TGTGCCAGCAGCTCCTTGGGACTAGCGGGAGGGAAAAACACCGGGGAGCTGTTTTTT
NA | many | TRBJ2-3 | 15 | TRBV24-1 | CATSDDPRFTDTQYF | TGTGCCACCAGTGACGACCCTCGTTTCACAGATACGCAGTATTTT
NA | many | TRBJ2-3 | 15 | TRBV7-6 | CASSLSGGYTDTQYF | TGTGCCAGCAGCCTTAGCGGAGGCTACACAGATACGCAGTATTTT
NA | few | TRBJ1-4 | 17 | TRBV6-2/TRBV6-3 | CASSSFRTAGSYEKLFF | TGTGCCAGCAGTTCCTTTAGAACAGCGGGGAGTTATGAAAAACTGTTTTTT
TRBD2 | NA | TRBJ2-1 | 17 | TRBV10-3 | CAISPTSGGSSYNEQFF | TGTGCCATCAGTCCGACTAGCGGGGGCTCATCCTACAATGAGCAGTTCTTC
NA | NA | TRBJ1-2 | 15 | TRBV2 | CASSATGAANYGYTF | TGTGCCAGCAGTGCAACAGGCGCAGCTAACTATGGCTACACCTTC
TRBD2 | NA | TRBJ2-3 | 16 | TRBV20-1 | CSAGLAGRVSTDTQYF | TGCAGTGCTGGGCTAGCGGGCCGCGTCAGCACAGATACGCAGTATTTT
TRBD1 | NA | TRBJ1-1 | 14 | TRBV7-2 | CASSPRTGEGEAFF | TGTGCCAGCAGCCCCCGGACAGGGGAGGGTGAAGCTTTCTTT
TRBD2 | few | TRBJ2-3 | 17 | TRBV5-1 | CASSESAGGPRTDTQYF | TGCGCCAGCAGCGAGTCAGCGGGAGGGCCCAGGACAGATACGCAGTATTTT